A single TCR beta chain is shown here with its context. Its antigen target is currently unknown. Base qualities are not provided; no much larger clone lies one nucleotide away. The germline V end is reduced by 2 bases and the J end by 3 bases; junction bases left unmatched: 4. According to the germline V gene, CDR1 reads MNHEY and CDR2 reads SVGAGI. Reading from cysteine to phenylalanine, the CDR3 counts 14 amino acids. Only the CDR3 region is kept as DNA, spanning 42 bases read in frame from base 1. The sample belongs to a study of technical replicates of blood from several donors (TCRdb year 2017). The library was prepared using the immunoSEQ multiplex PCR assay. Held by TCRdb, this immuneACCESS table contains in-frame sequences only and omits some clones. Under half of the omission traces to an unresolved V gene where checked; the cause of the rest is unknown. This sample has tens of thousands of clones in its table, and roughly 92% of those were observed once. The top ten hold approximately 0.36% of the sample.

The TCR sequence derives from a human donor in good health. Material for sequencing was T cells isolated from PBMCs. The chain is assembled from TRBV6-5 and TRBJ2-7, with 7 middle bases fitting TRBD1. Read as DNA, the sequence is TGTGCCAGCAGTTACAGAGACAGGGTCTACGAGCAGTACTTC. This gives the protein CASSYRDRVYEQYF.